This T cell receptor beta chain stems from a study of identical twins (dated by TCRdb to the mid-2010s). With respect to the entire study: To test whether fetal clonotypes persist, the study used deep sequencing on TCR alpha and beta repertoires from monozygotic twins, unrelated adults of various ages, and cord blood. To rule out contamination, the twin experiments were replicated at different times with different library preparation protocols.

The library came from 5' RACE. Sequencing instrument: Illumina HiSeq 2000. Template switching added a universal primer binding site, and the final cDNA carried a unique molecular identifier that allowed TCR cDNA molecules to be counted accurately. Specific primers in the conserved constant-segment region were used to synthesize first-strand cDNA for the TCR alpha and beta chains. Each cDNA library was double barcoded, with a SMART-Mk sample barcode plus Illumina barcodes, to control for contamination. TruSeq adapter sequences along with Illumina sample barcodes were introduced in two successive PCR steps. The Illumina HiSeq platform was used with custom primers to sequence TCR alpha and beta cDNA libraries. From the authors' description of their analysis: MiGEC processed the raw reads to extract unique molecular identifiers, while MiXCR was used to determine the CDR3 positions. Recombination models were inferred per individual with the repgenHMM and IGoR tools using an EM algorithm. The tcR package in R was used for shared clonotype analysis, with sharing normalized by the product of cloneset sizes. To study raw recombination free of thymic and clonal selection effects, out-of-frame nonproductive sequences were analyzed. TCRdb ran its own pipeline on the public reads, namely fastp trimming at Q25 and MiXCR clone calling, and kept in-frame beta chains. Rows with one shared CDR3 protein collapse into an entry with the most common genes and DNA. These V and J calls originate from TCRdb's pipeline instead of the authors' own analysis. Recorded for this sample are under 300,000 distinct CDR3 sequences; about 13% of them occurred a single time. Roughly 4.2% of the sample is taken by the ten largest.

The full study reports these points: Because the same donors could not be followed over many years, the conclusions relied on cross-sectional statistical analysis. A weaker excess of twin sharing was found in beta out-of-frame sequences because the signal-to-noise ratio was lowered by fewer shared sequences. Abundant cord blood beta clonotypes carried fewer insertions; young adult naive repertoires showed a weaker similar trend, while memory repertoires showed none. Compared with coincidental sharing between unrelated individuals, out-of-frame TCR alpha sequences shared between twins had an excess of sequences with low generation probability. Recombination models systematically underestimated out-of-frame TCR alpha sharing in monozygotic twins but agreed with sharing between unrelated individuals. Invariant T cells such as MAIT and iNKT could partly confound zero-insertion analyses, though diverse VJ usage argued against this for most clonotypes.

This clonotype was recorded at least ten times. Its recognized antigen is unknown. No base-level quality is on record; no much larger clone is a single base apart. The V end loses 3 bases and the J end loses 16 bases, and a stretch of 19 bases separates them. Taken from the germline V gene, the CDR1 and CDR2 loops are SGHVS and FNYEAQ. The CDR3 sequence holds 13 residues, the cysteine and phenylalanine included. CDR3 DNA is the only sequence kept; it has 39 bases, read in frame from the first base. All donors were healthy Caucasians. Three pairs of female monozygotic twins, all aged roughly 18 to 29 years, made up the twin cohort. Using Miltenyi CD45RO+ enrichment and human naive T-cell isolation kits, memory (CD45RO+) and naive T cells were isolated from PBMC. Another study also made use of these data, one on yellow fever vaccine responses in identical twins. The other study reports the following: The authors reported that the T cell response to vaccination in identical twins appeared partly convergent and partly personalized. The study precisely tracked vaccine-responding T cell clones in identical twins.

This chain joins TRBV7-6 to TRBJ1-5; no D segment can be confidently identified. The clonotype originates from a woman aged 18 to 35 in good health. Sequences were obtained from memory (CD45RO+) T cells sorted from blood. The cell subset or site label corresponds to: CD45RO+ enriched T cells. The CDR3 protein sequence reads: CASSFSAEGALHF. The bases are TGTGCCAGCAGCTTTTCTGCGGAGGGAGCATTACATTTT.